This TCR beta chain was identified in a study of shared clonotypes between healthy human individuals. Samples left unsorted employed 80 million to 95 million PBMCs for genomic DNA. The V end lost 5 bases, the J end lost 7 bases, and 11 bases lay between the germline ends. Germline V lookup: CDR1 SGHTA, CDR2 FQGNSA. The CDR3 has 13 residues. Each subset's genomic DNA was shared equally among a number of immunoSEQ plates. Unsorted PBMC DNA went through sequencing on ten immunoSEQ deep assay plates. Using immunoSEQ multiplex PCR, the repertoire was profiled, and TCRdb retains in-frame clones only, with some absent. The top ten hold under 15% of the sample, which has 400,000 to 600,000 clones, 75% to 80% seen once.

The chain links TRBV7-2 to TRBJ1-4; D may be TRBD1 (6 bases). The TCR originated in a woman aged 35 to 49 in good health. Some clones in this sample may be carry-over from other donors' samples. Source material: PBMCs. The CDR3 DNA reads as TGTGCCAGCAGCCGGGGGGACACTGAAAAACTGTTTTTT. Its translation is CASSRGDTEKLFF.